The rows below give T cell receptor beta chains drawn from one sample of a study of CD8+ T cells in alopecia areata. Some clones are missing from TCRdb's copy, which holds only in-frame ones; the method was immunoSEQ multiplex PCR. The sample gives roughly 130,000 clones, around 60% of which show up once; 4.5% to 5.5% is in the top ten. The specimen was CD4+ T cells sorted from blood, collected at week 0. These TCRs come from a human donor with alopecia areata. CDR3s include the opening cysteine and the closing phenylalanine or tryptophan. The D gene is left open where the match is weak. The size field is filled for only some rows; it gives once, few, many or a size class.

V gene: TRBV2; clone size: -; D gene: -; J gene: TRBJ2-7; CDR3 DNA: TGTGCCAGCAGTGAAGCAAATAAGGACGAGCAGTACTTC; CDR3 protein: CASSEANKDEQYF
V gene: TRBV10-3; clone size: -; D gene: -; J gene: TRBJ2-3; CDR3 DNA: TGTGCCATCAGTATTGGACAGCCAAACACAGATACGCAGTATTTT; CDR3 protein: CAISIGQPNTDTQYF
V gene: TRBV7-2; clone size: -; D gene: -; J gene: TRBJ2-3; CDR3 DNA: TGTGCCAGCAGCTTAGGCGGTAGGGGAGATACGCAGTATTTT; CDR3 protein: CASSLGGRGDTQYF
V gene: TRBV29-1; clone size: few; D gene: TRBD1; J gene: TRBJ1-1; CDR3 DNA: TGCAGCGGCACCCCAGGGGGCACTGAAGCTTTCTTT; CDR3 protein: CSGTPGGTEAFF
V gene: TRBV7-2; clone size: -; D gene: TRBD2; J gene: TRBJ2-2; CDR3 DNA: TGTGCCAGCAGCGACGGACTAGCGGGGGGATGGACCGGGGAGCTGTTTTTT; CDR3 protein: CASSDGLAGGWTGELFF
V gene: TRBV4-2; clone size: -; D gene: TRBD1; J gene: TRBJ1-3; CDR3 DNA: TGTGCCAGCAGCCGGGGACAGGGGTCTGGAAACACCATATATTTT; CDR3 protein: CASSRGQGSGNTIYF
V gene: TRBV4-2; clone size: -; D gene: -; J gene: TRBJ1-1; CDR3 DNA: TGTGCCAGCACCTTACCCTCGGGCACTGAAGCTTTCTTT; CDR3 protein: CASTLPSGTEAFF
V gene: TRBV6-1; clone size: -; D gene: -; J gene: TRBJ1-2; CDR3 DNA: TGTGCCAGCAGTGAAATTACATTCTATGGCTACACCTTC; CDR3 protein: CASSEITFYGYTF
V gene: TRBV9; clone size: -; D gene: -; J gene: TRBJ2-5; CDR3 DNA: TGTGCCAGCAGCGTAGCCGGTGGTAGCCCTCAAGAGACCCAGTACTTC; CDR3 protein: CASSVAGGSPQETQYF
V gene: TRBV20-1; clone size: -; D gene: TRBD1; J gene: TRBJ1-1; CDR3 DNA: TGCAGTGATGACAGGGAGGCTTTCTTT; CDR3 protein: CSDDREAFF
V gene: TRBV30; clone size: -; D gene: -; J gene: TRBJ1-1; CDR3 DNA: TGTGCCTGGATTGAGACAATGAACACTGAAGCTTTCTTT; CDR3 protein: CAWIETMNTEAFF
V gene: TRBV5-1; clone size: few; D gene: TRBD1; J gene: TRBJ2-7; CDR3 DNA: TGCGCCAGCAGCCAAAGGACAGGGGGCCACGAGCAGTACTTC; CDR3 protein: CASSQRTGGHEQYF
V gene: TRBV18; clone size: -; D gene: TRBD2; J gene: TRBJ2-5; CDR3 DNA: TGTGCCAGCTCACCTAGCGGGGAGTCCCGAGAGACCCAGTACTTC; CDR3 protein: CASSPSGESRETQYF